These 11 T cell receptor beta chains were all obtained from the same sample, sequenced in a study of T cell responses to AZD1222 COVID-19 vaccine. TCRdb's copy holds only in-frame clones and misses some; the assay was immunoSEQ multiplex PCR. The sample has roughly 270,000 clones; around 93% are singletons. The specimen comprised peripheral blood, sampled 28 days after the second AZD1222 dose. These receptor sequences come from an adult who received the AZD1222 COVID-19 vaccine.

The chain is built from TRBV29-1 and TRBJ1-3, with D possibly TRBD1 on 6 matching bases. This CDR3 contains 13 residues. The V and J ends lost 7 bases and 2 bases respectively, with 12 bases between them. Germline assignment: CDR1 SQVTM and CDR2 ANQGSEA. The CDR3 reads CSGAGAAGNTIYF. The DNA for the CDR3 is TGCAGCGGGGCGGGGGCGGCTGGAAACACCATATATTTT.

This clone was counted once. This chain joins TRBV3-1 (or the pseudogene TRBV3-2) and TRBJ1-4, with 7 bases aligning to TRBD1. CDR1 and CDR2 from the germline V gene are LGHDT and YNNKEL (reference sequence). V was pared by 1 base and J by 13 bases, with 6 bases of the junction left unmatched. The CDR3 is 13 amino acids. The CDR3 sequence: CASSQAEAGGLFF. DNA of the CDR3: TGTGCCAGCAGCCAAGCTGAGGCAGGGGGACTGTTTTTT.

The rearrangement joins TRBV7-6 to TRBJ2-7; the match to TRBD2 covers 9 bases. The CDR3 sequence is 15 residues long. Unmatched junction bases numbered 9, after V lost 6 bases and J lost 3 bases. Germline V gene lookup returns CDR1 SGHVS and CDR2 FNYEAQ. DNA for the CDR3: TGTGCCAGCAGTGTGGGTAGCGGGGGATACTACGAGCAGTACTTC. Translation: CASSVGSGGYYEQYF.

This clone was detected once. This chain connects TRBV6-6 to TRBJ2-7, with D uncertain. Germline V gene data show CDR1 as MNHNY and CDR2 as SVGAGI (reference sequence). The ends were cut back, 5 bases at V and 3 bases at J, with 5 bases in the middle. The CDR3 covers 11 residues. The CDR3: CASSLGYEQYF. The CDR3 DNA reads TGTGCCAGCAGTCTCGGCTACGAGCAGTACTTC.

The CDR3 DNA reads TGTGCCAGCAGCTTATGGGCGGTCGATGAGCAGTTCTTC. Its protein is CASSLWAVDEQFF. This rearrangement joins TRBV7-3 to TRBJ2-1, with unresolved D. Trimming pared 2 bases from V and 8 bases from J, leaving 10 bases between. This CDR3 has 13 amino acids. CDR1 and CDR2 from the germline V gene are SGHTA and FQGTGA.

The CDR3 spells CASSRIYRGGELFF. For the CDR3, the DNA is TGTGCCAGCAGCCGCATCTACAGGGGCGGGGAGCTGTTTTTT. The chain carries TRBV11-2 and TRBJ2-2; 7 nucleotides align to TRBD1. The J segment lost 7 bases and the V segment lost 5 bases, leaving 7 bases of the junction unmatched. Germline V gene sequence: CDR1 SGHAT, CDR2 FQNNGV. The CDR3 runs to 14 residues.

The rearrangement links TRBV6-4 to TRBJ2-3; 7 bases match TRBD2. The ends lost 8 bases at V and 6 bases at J; junction bases unmatched: 8. The germline CDR1 and CDR2 sequences are MRHNA and SNTAGT. The length of the CDR3 is 13 residues. CDR3 in DNA: TGTGCCAGCGCACTAGCGCCTCGCGATACGCAGTATTTT. It codes for CASALAPRDTQYF.

The V gene is TRBV2, the J gene TRBJ2-7; D uncertain. The V end was cut by 4 bases, the J end by 3 bases, with 10 bases between. This CDR3 region has 13 residues. Germline V gene data show CDR1 as SNHLY and CDR2 as FYNNEI. CDR3 protein: CASSGVFNYEQYF. The CDR3 DNA is TGTGCCAGCAGTGGGGTCTTCAACTACGAGCAGTACTTC.

Details on this clone: Other DNA sequences from this sample encode an identical CDR3 as well. J is TRBJ1-6 and V is TRBV19, with D possibly TRBD1 on 5 matching bases. CDR3 length: 15 residues. The V gene lost 3 bases and the J gene lost 8 bases, with 14 bases spanning the gap. Germline V gene lookup returns CDR1 LNHDA and CDR2 SQIVND (reference sequence). The CDR3 DNA follows: TGTGCCAGTAGTATCGGGGGGTTGCTTGATTCACCCCTCCACTTT. Translation gives CASSIGGLLDSPLHF. Full variable domain (outside the CDR3, taken from reference TRBV19 and TRBJ1-6): DGGITQSPKYLFRKEGQNVTLSCEQNLNHDAMYWYRQDPGQGLRLIYYSQIVNDFQKGDIAEGYSVSREKKESFPLTVTSAQKNPTAFYLCASSIGGLLDSPLHFGNGTRLTVT.

The gene calls are TRBV10-3 and TRBJ2-7; D is perhaps TRBD2 (6 bases). This CDR3 contains 14 residues. CDR1 ENHRY and CDR2 SYGVKD come from the germline V gene. Trimming cost V 3 bases and J 1 base, with 10 bases left between them. CDR3 protein: CAISDHSGSYEQYF. The CDR3 DNA reads as TGTGCCATCAGTGATCATAGCGGTTCCTACGAGCAGTACTTC.

The chain joins TRBV7-3 to TRBJ2-3, with 7 bases that match TRBD1. The V and J ends lost 1 base and 1 base, in that order; junction bases with no gene match: 2. Germline values: CDR1 SGHTA, CDR2 FQGTGA. This CDR3 is 15 amino acids long. CDR3 DNA sequence: TGTGCCAGCAGCTTAAGTCAGGGGGGCACAGATACGCAGTATTTT. Its protein is CASSLSQGGTDTQYF.